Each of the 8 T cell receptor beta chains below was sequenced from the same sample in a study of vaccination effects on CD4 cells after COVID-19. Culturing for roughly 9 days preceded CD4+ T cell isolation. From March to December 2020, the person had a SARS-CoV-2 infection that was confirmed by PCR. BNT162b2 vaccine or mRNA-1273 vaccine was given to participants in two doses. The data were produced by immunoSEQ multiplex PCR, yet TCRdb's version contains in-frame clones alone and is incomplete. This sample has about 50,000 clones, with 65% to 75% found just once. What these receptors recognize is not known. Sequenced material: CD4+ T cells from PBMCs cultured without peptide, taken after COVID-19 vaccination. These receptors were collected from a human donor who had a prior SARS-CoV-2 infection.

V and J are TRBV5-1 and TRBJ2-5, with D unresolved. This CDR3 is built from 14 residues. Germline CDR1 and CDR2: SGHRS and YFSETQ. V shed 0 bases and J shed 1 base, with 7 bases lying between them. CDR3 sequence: CASSLAKGQETQYF. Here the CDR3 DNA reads TGCGCCAGCAGCTTGGCCAAGGGCCAAGAGACCCAGTACTTC.

The chain's CDR3 is CASSLAGLDEKLFF. Written as DNA, the CDR3 is TGTGCCAGCAGTTTAGCAGGGTTGGATGAAAAACTGTTTTTT. The chain carries TRBV27 and TRBJ1-4; a possible D gene is TRBD1 (5 bases). Germline lookup yields CDR1 MNHEY and CDR2 SMNVEV (reference sequence). With 2 bases removed from V and 6 bases from J, the gap between germline ends came to 10 bases. The CDR3 is 14 amino acids.

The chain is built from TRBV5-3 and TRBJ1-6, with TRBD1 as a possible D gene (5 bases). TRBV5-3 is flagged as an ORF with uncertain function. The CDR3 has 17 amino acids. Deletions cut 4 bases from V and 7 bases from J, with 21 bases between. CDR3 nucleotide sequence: TGTGCCAGAAGCACCGACGGGGGTCAGGAAGAGAATTCACCCCTCCACTTT. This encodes CARSTDGGQEENSPLHF.

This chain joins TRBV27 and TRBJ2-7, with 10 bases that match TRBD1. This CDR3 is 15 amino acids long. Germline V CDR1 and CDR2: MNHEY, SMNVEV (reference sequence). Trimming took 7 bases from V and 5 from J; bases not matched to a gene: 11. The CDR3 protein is CASNRQGASAHEQYF. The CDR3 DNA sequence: TGTGCCAGCAATAGACAGGGGGCCAGTGCCCACGAGCAGTACTTC.

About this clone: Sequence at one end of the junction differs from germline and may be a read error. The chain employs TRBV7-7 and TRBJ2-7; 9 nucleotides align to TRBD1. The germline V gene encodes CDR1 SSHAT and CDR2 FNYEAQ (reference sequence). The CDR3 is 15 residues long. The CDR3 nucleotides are TGTGCTAGCAGCTTAGCGACAGGGGGCTCCTACGAGCAGTACTTC. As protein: CASSLATGGSYEQYF.

CDR3 loop: CASSQLGTPGKLFF. The CDR3 bases are TGTGCCAGCAGCCAACTAGGGACACCAGGAAAACTGTTTTTT. The chain employs TRBV3-1 (or the pseudogene TRBV3-2) and TRBJ1-4; D is perhaps TRBD1 (6 bases). The CDR3 is made up of 14 amino acids. Germline-derived CDR1 and CDR2 are LGHDT and YNNKEL (reference sequence). Trimming cost V 2 bases and J 10 bases, with 14 bases left between them.

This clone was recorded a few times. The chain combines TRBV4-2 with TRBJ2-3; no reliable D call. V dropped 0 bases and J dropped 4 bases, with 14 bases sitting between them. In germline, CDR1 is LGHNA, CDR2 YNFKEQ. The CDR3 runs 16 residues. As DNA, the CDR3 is TGTGCCAGCAGCCAAGATCTCGACGCCGGTGCAGATACGCAGTATTTT. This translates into CASSQDLDAGADTQYF.

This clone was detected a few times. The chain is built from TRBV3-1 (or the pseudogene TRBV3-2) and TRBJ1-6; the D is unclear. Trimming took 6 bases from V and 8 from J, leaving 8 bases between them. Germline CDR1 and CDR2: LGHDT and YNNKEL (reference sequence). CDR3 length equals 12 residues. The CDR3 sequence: CASSRPYSPLHF. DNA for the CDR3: TGTGCCAGCAGTCGGCCGTATTCACCCCTCCACTTT.